Presented here are 29 T cell receptor beta chains from one specimen sequenced in a study of cytomegalovirus exposure and HLA in healthy donors. The PCR contained 60 Vbeta and 13 Jbeta primers. Sequencing was performed with immunoSEQ multiplex PCR; in TCRdb, only in-frame clones are kept and a portion is missing. This repertoire comprises 65,000 to 95,000 clones; its ten largest clones make up 6.5% to 8.5%. The sample taken for sequencing was PBMCs. Every receptor here comes from a female donor in good health and CMV-seropositive.

This chain uses TRBV4-3 with TRBJ1-5; tentative D call: TRBD1 (5 bases). CDR3 length equals 15 residues. The V and J ends lost 0 bases and 6 bases respectively, with 12 bases between them. Germline values: CDR1 LGHNA, CDR2 YSLEER. The CDR3 region has the DNA TGCGCCAGCAGCCAAGACACAGGTAGGGGTCAGCCCCAGCATTTT. It specifies CASSQDTGRGQPQHF.

The V call is TRBV29-1, the J call TRBJ2-1; D is possibly TRBD1 (5 bases). Germline V lookup: CDR1 SQVTM, CDR2 ANQGSEA. This CDR3 has 14 residues. V was clipped by 4 bases and J by 1 base, with 11 bases between them. The CDR3 DNA reads as TGCAGCGTTGTGCAGGGTTCATCCTACAATGAGCAGTTCTTC. This translates into CSVVQGSSYNEQFF.

V usage is TRBV19 and J usage is TRBJ2-7, with a possible D match to TRBD2 (6 bases). With 4 bases removed from V and 6 bases from J, the gap between germline ends came to 16 bases. Germline V CDR1 and CDR2: LNHDA, SQIVND (reference sequence). CDR3 length equals 14 residues. In DNA form, the CDR3 reads TGTGCCAGTAGTAAGGAGGGTCCGATTACCGAGCAGTACTTC. Protein sequence: CASSKEGPITEQYF. The variable domain in full, completed from reference TRBV19 and TRBJ2-7, reads DGGITQSPKYLFRKEGQNVTLSCEQNLNHDAMYWYRQDPGQGLRLIYYSQIVNDFQKGDIAEGYSVSREKKESFPLTVTSAQKNPTAFYLCASSKEGPITEQYFGPGTRLTVT.

V gene TRBV28 combines with J gene TRBJ1-3, with TRBD1 identical over 9 bases. Trimming cost V 5 bases and J 2 bases; bases outside gene matches: 4. This CDR3 has 15 residues. Germline assignment: CDR1 MDHEN and CDR2 SYDVKM. CDR3 nucleotide sequence: TGTGCCAGCAGTAAACAGGGGGCAGCTGGAAACACCATATATTTT. Protein sequence: CASSKQGAAGNTIYF.

The chain employs TRBV5-4 and TRBJ1-6; TRBD1 is a possible D gene (6 bases). Trimming removed 4 bases from V and 12 bases from J, with 17 bases in between. This CDR3 has 14 amino acids. CDR1 is SGHNT, CDR2 YYREEE, per germline (reference sequence). The CDR3 protein is CASSEDSGRLPLHF. In nucleotides, the CDR3 is TGTGCCAGCAGCGAGGACAGTGGTCGTCTACCCCTCCACTTT.

The CDR3 reads CASSLALTSVYEQYF. CDR3 nucleotides: TGTGCCAGCAGCTTAGCTCTGACTAGCGTCTACGAGCAGTACTTC. The chain joins TRBV7-2 to TRBJ2-7, with TRBD2 matching 8 bases. In germline, CDR1 is SGHTA, CDR2 FQGNSA. This CDR3 contains 15 residues. The V and J ends lost 0 bases and 3 bases, in that order; junction bases with no gene match: 4.

V and J are TRBV30 and TRBJ2-7; maybe TRBD1 (5 bases). The CDR3 is made up of 14 amino acids. The germline V gene encodes CDR1 GTSNPN and CDR2 SVGIG (reference sequence). Trimming took off 5 bases at V and 1 base at J, with 15 bases between the two ends. In DNA form, the CDR3 reads TGTGCCTGGGACAGCCAAATACTATCCTACGAGCAGTACTTC. Its protein is CAWDSQILSYEQYF.

The chain employs TRBV30 and TRBJ1-2; TRBD1 matches at 7 bases. CDR1 is GTSNPN, CDR2 SVGIG, per germline (reference sequence). Unmatched junction bases numbered 13, after V lost 4 bases and J lost 2 bases. The CDR3 has 16 residues. The CDR3 loop reads CAWIKGQVKANYGYTF. The CDR3 region has the DNA TGTGCCTGGATTAAAGGACAGGTTAAAGCGAACTATGGCTACACCTTC.

This chain links TRBV4-1 with TRBJ1-6; TRBD1 agrees at 10 bases. The germline gives CDR1 MGHRA, CDR2 YSYEKL. CDR3 length: 13 amino acids. The V gene end was trimmed by 8 bases and the J gene end by 6 bases; junction bases not matched to a gene: 1. CDR3 nucleotides: TGCGCCAGCCGGGACAGGGGTAATTCACCCCTCCACTTT. It encodes CASRDRGNSPLHF.

This sequence joins TRBV5-1 and TRBJ2-7; TRBD1 matches 9 bases. Germline V gene sequence: CDR1 SGHRS, CDR2 YFSETQ. After removal of 5 bases from V and 0 bases from J, the junction contained 27 bases not matched to a gene. This CDR3 spans 22 amino acids. The CDR3 DNA reads as TGCGCCAGCAGAGGGACAGGGCAGATTCCTAGCGGAACAAGGCGGAGCTCCTACGAGCAGTACTTC. Translating it yields CASRGTGQIPSGTRRSSYEQYF.

CDR3 in DNA: TGTGCCAGCAGTTTTCACTCCAGGGGGCTAATGAACGGGAACACTGAAGCTTTCTTT. Amino acids: CASSFHSRGLMNGNTEAFF. V is TRBV27 and J is TRBJ1-1; 8 bases match TRBD1. The trim removed 3 bases at V and 1 base at J, leaving 16 bases unmatched. CDR1 and CDR2 from the germline V gene are MNHEY and SMNVEV (reference sequence). This CDR3 region has 19 residues.

The chain couples TRBV6-5 to TRBJ1-1; the D gene is possibly TRBD1 (5 bases). The CDR3 runs 13 residues. V was shortened by 10 bases and J by 0 bases, with 12 bases between the two germline ends. Germline V CDR1 and CDR2: MNHEY, SVGAGI. CDR3 DNA: TGTGCCACCCGACAGTCTATGAACACTGAAGCTTTCTTT. Its protein is CATRQSMNTEAFF.

The genes are TRBV30 and TRBJ1-4, with D possibly TRBD1 on 6 matching bases. This CDR3 contains 15 residues. CDR1 and CDR2 from the germline V gene are GTSNPN and SVGIG (reference sequence). Trimming stripped 1 base from V and 7 bases from J, with 16 bases between. Here the CDR3 DNA reads TGTGCCTGGAGTGACATCCAGGGGATGGGTGAAAAACTGTTTTTT. Amino acid sequence: CAWSDIQGMGEKLFF.

The chain couples TRBV2 to TRBJ2-7; 9 bases are a match to TRBD1. V lost 7 bases to trimming and J lost 0 bases; unmatched junction nucleotides: 10. Looked up from germline, CDR1 is SNHLY and CDR2 is FYNNEI. The CDR3 has 16 amino acids. CDR3 loop: CASIRLGTGSSYEQYF. CDR3 bases: TGTGCCAGCATCCGCCTTGGGACAGGGAGCTCCTACGAGCAGTACTTC.

The chain is built from TRBV13 and TRBJ1-3; D might be TRBD1 (5 bases). The CDR3 loop spans 15 amino acids. V was cut by 5 bases and J by 0 bases, with 11 bases left in between. Germline CDR1 PRHDT, CDR2 FYEKMQ (reference sequence). CDR3 region: CASSEKGRSGNTIYF. The CDR3 coding sequence is TGTGCCAGCAGCGAAAAGGGGCGCTCTGGAAACACCATATATTTT.

The V and J genes are TRBV5-1 and TRBJ2-2, with D possibly matching TRBD1 (6 bases). This CDR3 comprises 14 residues. Trimming left V 7 bases short and J 0 bases short, with 10 bases between. Looked up from germline, CDR1 is SGHRS and CDR2 is YFSETQ. In DNA form, the CDR3 reads TGCGCCAGCGAGACAGGAGCGAACACCGGGGAGCTGTTTTTT. Amino acid sequence: CASETGANTGELFF.

This chain uses TRBV19 with TRBJ1-5, with D tentatively TRBD1 (5 bases). V was cut by 6 bases and J by 6 bases, with 18 bases left in between. The CDR3 runs 15 residues. Looked up from germline, CDR1 is LNHDA and CDR2 is SQIVND (reference sequence). This CDR3 is CASREQVIGRQPQHF. The CDR3, as DNA: TGTGCCAGTAGGGAACAGGTTATTGGTCGTCAGCCCCAGCATTTT.

The rearrangement uses TRBV6-1 and TRBJ1-1; D is undetermined. Germline lookup yields CDR1 MNHNS and CDR2 SASEGT. The CDR3 runs to 13 residues. V was cut by 7 bases and J by 4 bases, with 13 bases left in between. This CDR3 is CASTTTPPTEAFF. The CDR3 nucleotides read TGTGCCAGCACTACCACCCCGCCCACTGAAGCTTTCTTT.

The chain employs TRBV10-3 and TRBJ2-1, with D possibly TRBD2 on 6 matching bases. Trimming removed 6 bases from V and 6 bases from J, with 18 bases in between. In germline, CDR1 is ENHRY, CDR2 SYGVKD. The length of the CDR3 is 15 residues. As DNA, the CDR3 is TGTGCCATCAGGGAAGGGACTGTAACTATCAATGAGCAGTTCTTC. It encodes CAIREGTVTINEQFF.

The chain employs TRBV25-1 and TRBJ2-2; 8 nucleotides line up with TRBD1. CDR3 length: 18 residues. The germline V gene encodes CDR1 MGHDK and CDR2 SYGVNS. J was trimmed by 5 bases and V by 2 bases; bases with no gene match: 13. The CDR3 coding sequence is TGTGCCAGCAGTGAAGTAAAGACAGGGGACATAATTACCGGGGAGCTGTTTTTT. It yields the protein CASSEVKTGDIITGELFF. Full variable domain (rest looked up from reference TRBV25-1 and TRBJ2-2): EADIYQTPRYLVIGTGKKITLECSQTMGHDKMYWYQQDPGMELHLIHYSYGVNSTEKGDLSSESTVSRIRTEHFPLTLESARPSHTSQYLCASSEVKTGDIITGELFFGEGSRLTVL.

The chain combines TRBV7-2 with TRBJ2-5, with D possibly being TRBD2 (5 bases). The CDR3 sequence is 14 residues long. The germline V gene has CDR1 SGHTA and CDR2 FQGNSA. V lost 3 bases and J lost 2, with 10 bases in between. The DNA of the CDR3 is TGTGCCAGCAGCTTCGCGGGTCCACAAGAGACCCAGTACTTC. Translation gives CASSFAGPQETQYF. Based on the CDR3 plus reference TRBV7-2 and TRBJ2-5, the full variable domain is GAGVSQSPSNKVTEKGKDVELRCDPISGHTALYWYRQSLGQGLEFLIYFQGNSAPDKSGLPSDRFSAERTGGSVSTLTIQRTQQEDSAVYLCASSFAGPQETQYFGPGTRLLVL.

The J gene is TRBJ2-5, the V gene TRBV4-3, with TRBD1 matching 9 bases. The J call may be incorrect, as the DNA end agrees better with TRBJ2-7. The germline CDR1 and CDR2 sequences are LGHNA and YSLEER. The CDR3 is made up of 16 amino acids. CDR3 loop: CASSQGLTGGAYEQYF. CDR3 DNA sequence: TGCGCCAGCAGCCAGGGGTTGACAGGGGGAGCCTACGAGCAGTACTTC.

The chain is built from TRBV7-2 and TRBJ1-5; no definite D call. The CDR3 loop spans 15 amino acids. The V end lost 5 bases, the J end lost 0 bases, and 11 bases lay between the germline ends. Germline V gives CDR1 SGHTA, CDR2 FQGNSA. The chain's CDR3 is CASSPRDYSNQPQHF. Here the CDR3 DNA reads TGTGCCAGCAGCCCAAGAGATTATAGCAATCAGCCCCAGCATTTT.

The chain has TRBV6-4 and TRBJ2-2, with a weak D call TRBD2 (7 bases). Germline CDR1 reads MRHNA; CDR2 reads SNTAGT. The CDR3 contains 15 residues. The V end lost 2 bases, the J end lost 5 bases, and 12 bases lay between the germline ends. The CDR3 DNA sequence: TGTGCCAGCAGTGACCGGGGGGCGATGACCGGGGAGCTGTTTTTT. Translated, it gives CASSDRGAMTGELFF.

The chain combines TRBV13 with TRBJ1-3, with no clear D. The V gene lost 2 bases and the J gene lost 0 bases, with 5 bases spanning the gap. This CDR3 is built from 14 residues. From germline, CDR1 is PRHDT and CDR2 FYEKMQ (reference sequence). CDR3 DNA: TGTGCCAGCAGCTTACCGGGCTCTGGAAACACCATATATTTT. Amino acid sequence: CASSLPGSGNTIYF.

The chain recombines TRBV28 with TRBJ1-6; no clear D gene. The CDR3 contains 13 residues. V lost 5 bases and J 3 bases, leaving 5 bases between the germline ends. Germline V CDR1 and CDR2: MDHEN, SYDVKM. CDR3 bases: TGTGCCAGCAGTAATAGCTATAATTCACCCCTCCACTTT. It yields the protein CASSNSYNSPLHF.

The DNA for the CDR3 is TGTGCCAGCAGCGTAGGAGGGGGCAATTCACCCCTCCACTTT. It codes for CASSVGGGNSPLHF. The V gene is TRBV9, the J gene TRBJ1-6; 7 positions agree with TRBD1. The CDR3 runs to 14 residues. The germline gives CDR1 SGDLS, CDR2 YYNGEE. J gave up 7 bases and V 0 bases, and 1 base lay outside the gene matches.

The chain recombines TRBV7-3 with TRBJ2-5; 9 positions match TRBD2. V shed 2 bases, J shed 5 bases, and the junction held 0 bases outside the gene matches. There are 13 residues in the CDR3. The germline gives CDR1 SGHTA, CDR2 FQGTGA. CDR3 DNA sequence: TGTGCCAGCAGCTTAGCGGGAGGGGAGACCCAGTACTTC. Translated, it gives CASSLAGGETQYF.

The rearrangement joins TRBV6-1 to TRBJ1-1, with no clear D. V dropped 7 bases and J dropped 5 bases, with 11 bases sitting between them. The CDR3 is made up of 12 amino acids. CDR1 and CDR2 (germline): MNHNS, SASEGT. The DNA for the CDR3 is TGTGCCAGCACTTATGAGCGGACTGAAGCTTTCTTT. Its translation is CASTYERTEAFF.